These T cell receptor beta chains were read from a single sample in a study of breast tumors, draining lymph nodes, adjacent tissues. TCRdb reprocessed the multiplex PCR reads with MiXCR, giving one entry per CDR3 protein. The sample yields about 94,000 distinct CDR3 sequences, approximately 29% seen once. The sequencing sample was made of axillary lymph node tissue. The source is a female donor with breast cancer. Some clones in this sample may be carry-over from other donors' samples. CDR3s include the opening cysteine and the closing phenylalanine or tryptophan.

j_call | v_call | cdr3_aa
TRBJ1-5 | TRBV28 | CASSNHSRNQPQHF
TRBJ2-2 | TRBV11-3 | CASSPMGGQGRTGELFF
TRBJ2-7 | TRBV30 | CAWSGWECEQYF
TRBJ1-4 | TRBV2 | CASSESRAYNEKLFF
TRBJ2-7 | TRBV5-5 | CASSLLGYSYEQYF
TRBJ2-1 | TRBV7-9 | CASQTQGEARGNYNEQFF
TRBJ2-1 | TRBV20-1 | CSARKREQFF
TRBJ2-2 | TRBV7-3 | CASSFTSGYTGELFF
TRBJ2-2 | TRBV11-1 | CASRTGTPTTGELFF
TRBJ2-3 | TRBV6-4 | CASSELPGQGTDTQYF
TRBJ1-5 | TRBV20-1 | CSARDEGQVCQPQHF
TRBJ2-2 | TRBV7-2 | CASSSGGYRFSGELFF
TRBJ2-1 | TRBV11-3 | CASSARVQGIEQFF
TRBJ2-5 | TRBV14 | CASSQLGGQETQYF
TRBJ1-1 | TRBV11-2 | CASGVLTANTEAFF
TRBJ2-2 | TRBV7-8 | CASSMTSGRASGELFF
TRBJ2-2 | TRBV24-1 | CATSAGAQLYTGELFF
TRBJ1-2 | TRBV7-9 | CASSQTRNYGYTF
TRBJ2-5 | TRBV20-1 | CSATQLGAGSATQYF
TRBJ2-5 | TRBV25-1 | CASSTLFMSGPRETQYF
TRBJ2-7 | TRBV7-2 | CASSLGTGYNEQYF
TRBJ2-7 | TRBV6-1 | CASSPQRQGGEQYF
TRBJ1-5 | TRBV28 | CASSLPIPGSNQPQHF
TRBJ2-7 | TRBV9 | CASSARDGYEQYF
TRBJ2-7 | TRBV2 | CASRPDSYEQYF
TRBJ2-3 | TRBV6-6 | CASSVPGQGTDTQYF
TRBJ2-7 | TRBV7-9 | CAVVTAGPSEQYF
TRBJ2-2 | TRBV6-6 | CASSLGSGGGRELFF
TRBJ2-7 | TRBV9 | CASSVGDYEQYF
TRBJ2-2 | TRBV18 | CASSRVNTEELFF
TRBJ2-5 | TRBV20-1 | CSAPVGTSGSLTTQYF
TRBJ2-3 | TRBV7-6 | CASSTSTDTQYF
TRBJ2-5 | TRBV28 | CASSLFVIRRDRGLRETQYF
TRBJ2-3 | TRBV20-1 | CSASPGSLAGLTDTQYF
TRBJ1-3 | TRBV4-3 | CASSQEGAGNTIYF
TRBJ2-1 | TRBV12-3/TRBV12-4 | CASSLFRGEQFF
TRBJ1-5 | TRBV28 | CASTLRGVGQPQHF
TRBJ1-2 | TRBV4-1 | CASSPTGGGGYTF
TRBJ2-1 | TRBV4-2 | CASSHGQGPYNEQFF
TRBJ1-3 | TRBV3-1 | CASSLTDSGNTIYF
TRBJ2-7 | TRBV27 | CASSGQNSYEQYF
TRBJ2-1 | TRBV25-1 | CASSVPGQAYNEQFF
TRBJ2-1 | TRBV20-1 | CSARAGGQDEQFF
TRBJ2-1 | TRBV7-3 | CASSLSWGPGTGTYNEQFF
TRBJ1-3 | TRBV7-2 | CASSTRTGDGNTIYF
TRBJ1-3 | TRBV4-3 | CASSQTHRVSSGNTIYF
TRBJ1-3 | TRBV7-9 | CASSLGGATGNTIYF
TRBJ2-5 | TRBV6-5 | CASTHPDAHWAQYF
TRBJ2-3 | TRBV9 | CASSATVASGSTDTQYF
TRBJ1-5 | TRBV20-1 | CSARDPGQGGNQPQHF